This T cell receptor (beta chain) was sequenced during a study of blood T cell repertoires in COVID-19. The overall study: Some COVID-19 samples were acute and others convalescent; all came from the United States, Italy and Spain.

Germline V gene sequence: CDR1 MNHEY, CDR2 SVGAGI. The CDR3 extends over 14 amino acids. The cohort comprised adults aged about 18 to 90 years residing in approximately 25 US areas. Cohort 3 recovery required two negative PCRs, clearance, or symptom resolution. In the authors' methods: It was from reference gene primer amplification that nucleated cell counts were estimated. Sequencing was performed with immunoSEQ multiplex PCR; in TCRdb, only in-frame clones are kept and a portion is missing. V and J calls and clone size are copied from that table; D and trimming were computed from the DNA. The sample consists of some 340,000 clones, around 87% of them appearing once. Comment on this clone: Sequence at one end of the junction differs from germline and may be a read error.

Sequencing was carried out using PBMCs or T cells enriched from blood (not recorded which). V usage is TRBV6-5 and J usage is TRBJ1-2; 7 bases align to TRBD1. The TCR originated in a woman aged 30 to 39 who had recovered from COVID-19. The CDR3 loop reads CASSDSYRGYGYTF. CDR3 DNA sequence: TGTGCCAGCAGTGACTCTTACAGGGGATATGGCTACACCTTC.